One TCR beta chain is described in this entry. Germline V gives CDR1 MDHEN, CDR2 SYDVKM. Trimming stripped 7 bases from V and 0 bases from J, with 18 bases between. This CDR3 has 17 amino acids. The data were taken from a study of T cell responses to AZD1222 COVID-19 vaccine. Using immunoSEQ multiplex PCR, the repertoire was profiled, and TCRdb retains in-frame clones only, with some absent. Here the sample spans fewer than 200,000 clones, 90% to 95% being singletons. V usage is TRBV28 and J usage is TRBJ2-2, with unresolved D. Sequenced here: peripheral blood, sampled on day 0 of AZD1222 vaccination. The clonotype originates from an adult in good health. The CDR3 region is CASTPGLGQTNTGELFF. In DNA, the CDR3 is TGTGCCAGCACCCCAGGCTTAGGGCAGACGAACACCGGGGAGCTGTTTTTT.